This T cell receptor beta chain originates from a study of vaccination effects on CD4 cells after COVID-19. In the ViraFEST assay, antigen-specific CD4+ clonotypes were identified by expansion after peptide-pool stimulation. It was after 10 days of culture that CD4+ T cells were isolated. People in the vaccine group had not been infected with SARS-CoV-2 before, and their nucleocapsid antibodies were negative. Assay: immunoSEQ multiplex PCR; the TCRdb copy retains only in-frame clones and omits some. The sample shows approximately 24,000 clones, 76% of them seen only once. The CDR3 sequence is 14 residues long. Trimming cost V 2 bases and J 2 bases, with 9 bases left between them. The germline CDR1 and CDR2 sequences are MNHNS and SASEGT. About this clone: What it binds is not known.

The clonotype was recovered from a human donor who received a COVID-19 vaccine. The chain couples TRBV6-1 to TRBJ1-1, with D possibly TRBD1 on 6 matching bases. This specimen consisted of CD4+ T cells from PBMCs cultured with HCoV-NL63 spike peptides, obtained before COVID-19 vaccination. CDR3 amino acids: CASSEKGHNTEAFF. The CDR3 bases are TGTGCCAGCAGTGAAAAGGGACACAACACTGAAGCTTTCTTT.